This TCR beta chain was identified during a study of T-cell reconstitution after alpha-beta-depleted transplantation in children. Molecular barcoding with unique molecular identifiers was used for the TCRbeta library. In TCRdb, the PCR reads were re-called with MiXCR into one record per CDR3 protein. This table has some 310,000 distinct CDR3 sequences, approximately 20% appearing once. This material consisted of PBMCs, mostly from graft donor cells, taken 180 days after TCRalphabeta/CD19-depleted stem cell transplant. The sequence was obtained from a male patient younger than 18 who had a stem cell transplant for acute lymphoblastic leukemia, so the T cells may come from the graft donor.

The CDR3 here is CASSLLAAKLFYEQYF. CDR3 nucleotide sequence: TGTGCCAGCAGCTTGTTGGCAGCGAAGCTATTCTACGAGCAGTACTTC. This rearrangement joins TRBV5-5 to TRBJ2-7; D is uncertain. The CDR3 runs to 16 residues. Per germline, CDR1 SGHKS and CDR2 YYEKEE (reference sequence). Trimming took 1 base from V and 3 from J, leaving 17 bases between them.